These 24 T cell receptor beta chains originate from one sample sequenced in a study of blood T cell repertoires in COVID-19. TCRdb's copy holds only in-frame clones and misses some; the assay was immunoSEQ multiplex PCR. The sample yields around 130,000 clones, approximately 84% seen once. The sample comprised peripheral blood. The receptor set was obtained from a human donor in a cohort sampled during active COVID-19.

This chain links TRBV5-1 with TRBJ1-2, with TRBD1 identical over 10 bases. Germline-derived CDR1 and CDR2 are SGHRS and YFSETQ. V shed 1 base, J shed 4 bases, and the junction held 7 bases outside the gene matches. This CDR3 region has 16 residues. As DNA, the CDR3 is TGCGCCAGCAGCTTGCGTTCGGACAGGGGGAGCTATGGCTACACCTTC. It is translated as CASSLRSDRGSYGYTF.

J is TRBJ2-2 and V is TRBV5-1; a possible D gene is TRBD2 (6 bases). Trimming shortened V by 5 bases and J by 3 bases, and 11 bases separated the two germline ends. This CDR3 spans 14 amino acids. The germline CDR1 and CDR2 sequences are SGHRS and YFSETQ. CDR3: CASSPEGYTGELFF. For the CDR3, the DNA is TGCGCCAGCAGTCCGGAGGGCTACACCGGGGAGCTGTTTTTT.

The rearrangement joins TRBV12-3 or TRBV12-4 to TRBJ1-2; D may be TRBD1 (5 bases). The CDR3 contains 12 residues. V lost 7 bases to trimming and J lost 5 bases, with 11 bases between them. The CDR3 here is CASNDPGYGYTF. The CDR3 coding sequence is TGTGCCAGCAACGACCCAGGGTATGGCTACACCTTC.

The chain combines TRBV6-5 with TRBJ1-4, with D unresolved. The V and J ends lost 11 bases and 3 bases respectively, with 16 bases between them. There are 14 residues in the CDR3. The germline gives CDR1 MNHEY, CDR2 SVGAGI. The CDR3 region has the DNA TGTGCCCCCACCCTCGGGGTACCTAATGAAAAACTGTTTTTT. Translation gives CAPTLGVPNEKLFF.

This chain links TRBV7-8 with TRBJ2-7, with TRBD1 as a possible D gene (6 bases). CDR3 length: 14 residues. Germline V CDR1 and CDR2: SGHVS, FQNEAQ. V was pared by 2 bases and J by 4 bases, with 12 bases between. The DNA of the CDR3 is TGTGCCAGCAGCTTATATCCAGGGGTGTACGAGCAGTACTTC. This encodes CASSLYPGVYEQYF.

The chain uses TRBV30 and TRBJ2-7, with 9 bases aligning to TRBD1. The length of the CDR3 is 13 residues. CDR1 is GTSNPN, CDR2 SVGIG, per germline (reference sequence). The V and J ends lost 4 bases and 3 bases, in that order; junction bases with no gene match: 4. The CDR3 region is CAWTLDRGYEQYF. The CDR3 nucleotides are TGTGCCTGGACCTTGGACAGGGGCTACGAGCAGTACTTC.

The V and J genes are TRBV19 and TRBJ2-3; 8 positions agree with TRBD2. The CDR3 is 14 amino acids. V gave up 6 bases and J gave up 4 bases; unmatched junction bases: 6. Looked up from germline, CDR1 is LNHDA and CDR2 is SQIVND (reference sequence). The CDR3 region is CASRNRGGPDTQYF. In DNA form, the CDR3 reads TGTGCCAGTAGGAACCGGGGGGGCCCAGATACGCAGTATTTT.

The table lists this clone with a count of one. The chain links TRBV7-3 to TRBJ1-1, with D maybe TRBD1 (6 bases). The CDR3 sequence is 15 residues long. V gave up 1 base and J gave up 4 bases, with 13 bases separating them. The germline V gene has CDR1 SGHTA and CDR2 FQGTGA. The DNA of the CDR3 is TGTGCCAGCAGCTTAAGCGGGGGCCTGGTCACTGAAGCTTTCTTT. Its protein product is CASSLSGGLVTEAFF.

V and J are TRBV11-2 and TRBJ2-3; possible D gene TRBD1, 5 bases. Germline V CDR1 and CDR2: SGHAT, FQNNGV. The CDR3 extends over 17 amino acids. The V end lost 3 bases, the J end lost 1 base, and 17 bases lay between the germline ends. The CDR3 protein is CASSFNPTLGGTDTQYF. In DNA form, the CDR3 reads TGTGCCAGCAGCTTTAATCCTACGCTAGGGGGCACAGATACGCAGTATTTT.

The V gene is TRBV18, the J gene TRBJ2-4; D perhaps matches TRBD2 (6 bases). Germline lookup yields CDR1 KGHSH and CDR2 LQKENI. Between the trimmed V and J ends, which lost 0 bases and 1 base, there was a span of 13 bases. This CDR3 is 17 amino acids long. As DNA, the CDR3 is TGTGCCAGCTCACCACCGGGGCGTCGGGGGGCCAAAAACATTCAGTACTTC. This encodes CASSPPGRRGAKNIQYF.

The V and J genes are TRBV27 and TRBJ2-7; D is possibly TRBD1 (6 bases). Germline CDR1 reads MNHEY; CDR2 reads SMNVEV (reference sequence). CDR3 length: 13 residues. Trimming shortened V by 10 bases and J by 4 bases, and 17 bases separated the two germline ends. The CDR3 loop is CATSQGSWYEQYF. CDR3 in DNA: TGTGCCACCTCCCAGGGGAGCTGGTACGAGCAGTACTTC.

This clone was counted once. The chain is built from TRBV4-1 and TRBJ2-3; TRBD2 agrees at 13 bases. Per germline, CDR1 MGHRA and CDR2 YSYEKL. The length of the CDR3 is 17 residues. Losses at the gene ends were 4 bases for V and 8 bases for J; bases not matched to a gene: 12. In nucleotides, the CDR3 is TGCGCCAGCAGCCCCACCCAACTAGCGGGGGGGCTTGCTACGCAGTATTTT. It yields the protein CASSPTQLAGGLATQYF.

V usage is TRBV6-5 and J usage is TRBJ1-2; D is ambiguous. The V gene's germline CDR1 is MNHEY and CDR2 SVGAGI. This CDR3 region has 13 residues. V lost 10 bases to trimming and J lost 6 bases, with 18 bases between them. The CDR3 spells CATKMVVVDGYTF. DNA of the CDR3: TGTGCCACCAAGATGGTGGTAGTTGATGGCTACACCTTC.

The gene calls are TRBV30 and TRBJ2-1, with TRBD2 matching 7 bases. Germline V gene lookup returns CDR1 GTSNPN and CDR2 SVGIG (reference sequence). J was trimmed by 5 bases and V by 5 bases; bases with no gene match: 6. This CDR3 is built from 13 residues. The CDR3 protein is CAWQRDYNNEQFF. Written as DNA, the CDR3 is TGTGCCTGGCAAAGGGACTACAACAATGAGCAGTTCTTC. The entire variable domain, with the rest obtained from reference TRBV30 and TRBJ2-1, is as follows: SQTIHQWPATLVQPVGSPLSLECTVEGTSNPNLYWYRQAAGRGLQLLFYSVGIGQISSEVPQNLSASRPQDRQFILSSKKLLLSDSGFYLCAWQRDYNNEQFFGPGTRLTVL.

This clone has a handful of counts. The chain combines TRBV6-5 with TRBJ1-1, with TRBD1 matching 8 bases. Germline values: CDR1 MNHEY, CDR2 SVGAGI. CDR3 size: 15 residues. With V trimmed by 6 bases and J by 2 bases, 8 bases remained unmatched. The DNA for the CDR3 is TGTGCCAGCAGGGCCCATGACAGGGGTAACACTGAAGCTTTCTTT. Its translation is CASRAHDRGNTEAFF.

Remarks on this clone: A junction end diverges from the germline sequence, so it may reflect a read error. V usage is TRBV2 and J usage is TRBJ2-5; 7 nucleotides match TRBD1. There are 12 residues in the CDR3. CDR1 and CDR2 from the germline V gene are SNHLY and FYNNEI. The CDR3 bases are TGTGCCAGCAGTAAAAACAGGGGTCTTTGGGACTTC. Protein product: CASSKNRGLWDF.

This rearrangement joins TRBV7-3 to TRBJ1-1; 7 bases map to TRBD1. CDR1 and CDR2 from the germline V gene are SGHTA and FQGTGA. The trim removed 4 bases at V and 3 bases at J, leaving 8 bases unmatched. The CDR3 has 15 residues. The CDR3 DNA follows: TGTGCCAGCAGCTCCGGCGGGACAGCTTACACTGAAGCTTTCTTT. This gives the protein CASSSGGTAYTEAFF.

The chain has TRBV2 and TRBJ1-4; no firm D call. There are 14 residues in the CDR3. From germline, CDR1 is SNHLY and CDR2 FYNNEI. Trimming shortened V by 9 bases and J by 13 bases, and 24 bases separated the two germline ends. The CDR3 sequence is CASKSSPQEIRLFF. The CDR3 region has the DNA TGTGCCAGTAAATCCTCTCCCCAGGAAATTCGACTGTTTTTT.

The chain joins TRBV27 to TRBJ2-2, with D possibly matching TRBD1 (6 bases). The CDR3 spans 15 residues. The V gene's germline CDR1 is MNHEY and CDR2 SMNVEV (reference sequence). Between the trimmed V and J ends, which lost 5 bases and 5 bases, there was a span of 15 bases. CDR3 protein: CASSQRTVGTGELFF. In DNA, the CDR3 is TGTGCCAGCAGTCAACGGACAGTGGGGACCGGGGAGCTGTTTTTT.

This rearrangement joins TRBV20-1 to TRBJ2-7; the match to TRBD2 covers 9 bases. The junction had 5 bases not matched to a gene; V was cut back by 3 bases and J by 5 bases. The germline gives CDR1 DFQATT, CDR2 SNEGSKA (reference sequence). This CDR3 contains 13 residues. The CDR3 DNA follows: TGCAGTGCTAGTGAGCGGGGGGCGGACGAGCAGTACTTC. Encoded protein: CSASERGADEQYF.

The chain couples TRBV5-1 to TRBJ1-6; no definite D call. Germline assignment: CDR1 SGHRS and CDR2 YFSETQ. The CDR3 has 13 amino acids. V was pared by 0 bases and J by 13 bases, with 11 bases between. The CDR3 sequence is CASSLVEGGPLHF. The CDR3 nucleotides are TGCGCCAGCAGCTTGGTAGAGGGTGGTCCCCTCCACTTT.

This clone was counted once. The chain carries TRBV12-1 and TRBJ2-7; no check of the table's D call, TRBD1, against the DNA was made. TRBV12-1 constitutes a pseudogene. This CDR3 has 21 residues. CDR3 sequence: CASSVEHRDAIPPYQGYEQYF. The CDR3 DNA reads TGTGCCAGCAGCGTCGAACACAGGGACGCCATACCCCCATATCAGGGCTACGAGCAGTACTTC.

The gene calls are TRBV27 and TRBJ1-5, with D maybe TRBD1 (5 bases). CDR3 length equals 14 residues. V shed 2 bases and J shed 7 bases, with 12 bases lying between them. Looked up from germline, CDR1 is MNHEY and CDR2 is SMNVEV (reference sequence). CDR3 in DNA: TGTGCCAGCAGTTTAGTCGGGGGTTGGCAGCCCCAGCATTTT. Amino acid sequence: CASSLVGGWQPQHF.

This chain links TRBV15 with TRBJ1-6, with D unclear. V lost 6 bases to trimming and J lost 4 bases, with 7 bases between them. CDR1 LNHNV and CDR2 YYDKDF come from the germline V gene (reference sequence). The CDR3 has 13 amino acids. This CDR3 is CATSSQYNSPLHF. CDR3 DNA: TGTGCCACCAGTTCACAATATAATTCACCCCTCCACTTT.